Sequencing of this T cell receptor beta chain was carried out in a study of T cells in localized non-small cell lung cancer. Assay: immunoSEQ multiplex PCR; the TCRdb copy retains only in-frame clones and omits some. The repertoire holds fewer than 25,000 clones, with around 86% as singletons. The CDR3 consists of 15 residues. V gave up 3 bases and J gave up 8 bases; unmatched junction bases: 9. The germline V gene encodes CDR1 SGHRS and CDR2 YFSETQ. The material sequenced was peripheral blood, taken before any cancer treatment. The V gene is TRBV5-1, the J gene TRBJ2-1; 9 bases align to TRBD1. The source is a male donor at least 60 years old with stage II squamous cell lung carcinoma. The CDR3 DNA sequence: TGCGCCAGCAGCTCGGAGACAGGGGGGGAGTATGAGCAGTTCTTC. As protein: CASSSETGGEYEQFF. The full variable domain, with the rest looked up from reference TRBV5-1 and TRBJ2-1, is KAGVTQTPRYLIKTRGQQVTLSCSPISGHRSVSWYQQTPGQGLQFLFEYFSETQRNKGNFPGRFSGRQFSNSRSEMNVSTLELGDSALYLCASSSETGGEYEQFFGPGTRLTVL.